This T cell receptor beta chain was recovered during a study of blood T cell repertoires in COVID-19. The CDR3 spans 12 residues. Trimming stripped 0 bases from V and 12 bases from J, with 12 bases between. CDR1 is SGHDT and CDR2 is YYEEEE in the germline V gene. Generated by immunoSEQ multiplex PCR, the TCRdb table keeps only in-frame clones and is missing some. The sample has about 500,000 clones; about 89% are singletons. The specimen sequenced was peripheral blood. The TCR originated in a woman aged 50 to 60 with COVID-19, enrolled during active disease. The chain employs TRBV5-6 and TRBJ1-2; TRBD1 is a possible D gene (6 bases). The CDR3 loop is CASSLGTAQDTF. The CDR3 nucleotides read TGTGCCAGCAGCTTGGGGACAGCGCAAGACACCTTC.